This T cell receptor beta chain was retrieved from a study of Graves' ophthalmopathy and Graves' hyperthyroidism. Looking at the study overall: Sampling took place at initial diagnosis, with peripheral blood obtained before any treatment. Study results and caveats: Prediction of ophthalmopathy progression reached approximately 64% sensitivity and roughly 72% specificity. A 13-signature model separated ophthalmopathy from stable hyperthyroidism, 85% to 90% sensitivity, around 81% specificity.

The V end lost 3 bases, the J end lost 3 bases, and 12 bases lay between the germline ends. The CDR3 is 14 amino acids. Germline assignment: CDR1 SGHAT and CDR2 FQNNGV. Concerning this clonotype itself: Its antigen remains unidentified.

The sequenced template was RNA, covering the TCR beta CDR3 region. HTBI-primed first-round RT-PCR preceded second-round multiplex PCR. TCRdb redid the calling of the multiplex PCR reads with MiXCR, one entry per CDR3 protein. The profile shows about 480,000 distinct CDR3 sequences, around 15% of them singletons. Source material: blood. The clonotype was recovered from a woman aged 30 to 39 with Graves' ophthalmopathy. The chain has TRBV11-2 and TRBJ2-7; D gene uncertain. CDR3 DNA: TGTGCCAGCAGCTTTCTCCCCCACAGCTACGAGCAGTACTTC. Protein: CASSFLPHSYEQYF.